Described below is a single T cell receptor (beta chain) sequence and its context. Its specificity is not known. TCRdb fed the reads into MiXCR, producing one record per CDR3 protein. The sample contains 310,000 or so distinct CDR3 sequences, about 25% of which appear only once. The data were taken from a study of T cell repertoires in cytomegalovirus infection. Whole-study context: Shared public TCR beta signatures pointed to both CMV infection and a matching HLA type.

Germline assignment: CDR1 LNHDA and CDR2 SQIVND (reference sequence). The CDR3 totals 12 residues. The V end lost 7 bases, the J end lost 8 bases, and 14 bases lay between the germline ends. Overall study findings and caveats: Frequencies of public TCR beta families were cumulated, and this identified carriers of CMV plus the relevant HLA. CMV-specific TCR beta clonotypes restricted by HLA-C dominated the ex vivo response.

The V gene is TRBV19, the J gene TRBJ1-1; D call uncertain. The sample was PBMCs. The TCR comes from a human donor in good health (CMV status not recorded). Some clones in this sample may be carry-over from other donors' samples. The CDR3 protein is CASILSPGEAFF. As DNA, the CDR3 is TGTGCCAGTATTCTATCCCCGGGCGAAGCTTTCTTT.